A selection of T cell receptor beta chains follows, all from one sample in a study of blood T cell repertoires in COVID-19. Clones were read by immunoSEQ multiplex PCR, and TCRdb kept only the in-frame ones, dropping some. This sample has just over 150,000 clones, with 70% to 90% found just once. Sequencing used PBMCs or T cells enriched from blood (not recorded which). Source of these receptors: a woman aged 45-59 years who had recovered from COVID-19. CDR3s include the opening cysteine and the closing phenylalanine or tryptophan.

j_gene | v_gene | CDR3aa
TRBJ2-1 | TRBV5-1 | CASSLGFGTGIDNEQFF
TRBJ1-1 | TRBV7-2 | CASSGLWGRVVSTEAFF
TRBJ2-7 | TRBV6-6 | CASSYRTNPYEQYF
TRBJ1-1 | TRBV10-3 | CAIRTGKGATEAFF
TRBJ1-5 | TRBV6-6 | CAIAGKDQPQHF
TRBJ2-2 | TRBV27 | CASSFLGASGELFF
TRBJ1-2 | TRBV4-3 | CASSQDEVGQRTNYGYTF
TRBJ2-1 | TRBV19 | CASSIRHSDEQFF
TRBJ2-6 | TRBV27 | CASSRVFSGANVLTF
TRBJ1-5 | TRBV5-1 | CASSRPPRSQHF
TRBJ1-6 | TRBV9 | CASSTGGERSPLHF
TRBJ2-2 | TRBV5-1 | CASSLVPGGTELFF
TRBJ1-5 | TRBV4-3 | CASSPTWLDQPQHF
TRBJ1-6 | TRBV27 | CASSSTGGKNSPLHF
TRBJ1-1 | TRBV25-1 | CASSEIDSNTEAFF
TRBJ2-5 | TRBV6-2/TRBV6-3 | CASSGTSGGMETQYF
TRBJ2-1 | TRBV11-3 | CASSLTRGREQFF
TRBJ2-5 | TRBV13 | CASSRGQGQETQYF
TRBJ2-3 | TRBV27 | CASSSTSGFTDTQYF
TRBJ1-4 | TRBV10-3 | CAISAGGAANEKLFF
TRBJ1-6 | TRBV9 | CASSFRQERSPLHF
TRBJ1-4 | TRBV5-5 | CASSFRGGGGGEKLFF
TRBJ2-7 | TRBV7-3 | CASSLRPGGGPAYEQYF
TRBJ1-5 | TRBV6-6 | CASQDYSNQPQHF
TRBJ2-1 | TRBV15 | CATSRDPGREGNEQFF
TRBJ2-2 | TRBV5-8 | CASSRAGGVSNTGELFF
TRBJ1-2 | TRBV19 | CASFLRSTGALYGYTF
TRBJ2-2 | TRBV6-5 | CASSYGTGGRTGELFF
TRBJ1-2 | TRBV4-1 | CASSQDRPDRGDGYTF
TRBJ2-1 | TRBV25-1 | CASSVFGTGKIHEQFF
TRBJ2-3 | TRBV9 | CASSPGSALTDTQYF
TRBJ2-1 | TRBV11-2 | CASSPLAGGLNNEQFF
TRBJ1-6 | TRBV9 | CASSVEDRENSPLHF
TRBJ2-7 | TRBV15 | CATSRSGFRDSTYEQYF
TRBJ1-2 | TRBV6-5 | CASMGQRDGYTF
TRBJ1-1 | TRBV28 | CASSLGPERAFF
TRBJ2-3 | TRBV7-9 | CASSLGSGGATDTQYF
TRBJ1-4 | TRBV20-1 | CSARDGAALFF
TRBJ2-7 | TRBV27 | CASNSPREGSTYEQYF
TRBJ1-4 | TRBV6-4 | CASSDGGKLFF
TRBJ2-7 | TRBV2 | CASGRDYGYEQYF
TRBJ1-4 | TRBV7-9 | CASSLRGTNEKLFF
TRBJ1-1 | TRBV24-1 | CATSGGRGRNTEAFF
TRBJ2-7 | TRBV27 | CASTGQGYEQYF
TRBJ1-2 | TRBV27 | CASSLRGQGPANYGYTF
TRBJ2-7 | TRBV14 | CASSWGTVSYEQYF
TRBJ2-3 | TRBV7-3 | CASSLIGSGIDTQYF